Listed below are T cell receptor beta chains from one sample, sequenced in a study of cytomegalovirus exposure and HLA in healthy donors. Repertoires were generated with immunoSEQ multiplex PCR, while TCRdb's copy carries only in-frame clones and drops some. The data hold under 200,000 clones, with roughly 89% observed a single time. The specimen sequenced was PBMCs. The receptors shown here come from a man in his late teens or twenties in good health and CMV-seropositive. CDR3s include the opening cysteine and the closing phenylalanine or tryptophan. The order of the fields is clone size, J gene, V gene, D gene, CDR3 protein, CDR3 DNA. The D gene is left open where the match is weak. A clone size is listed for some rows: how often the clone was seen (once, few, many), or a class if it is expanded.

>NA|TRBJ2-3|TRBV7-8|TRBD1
CASSQGVPAGDTQYF
TGTGCCAGCAGCCAGGGGGTCCCGGCGGGAGATACGCAGTATTTT
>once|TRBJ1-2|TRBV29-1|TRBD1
CSVEDMSRGHSYGYTF
TGCAGCGTTGAAGATATGAGCAGGGGGCATAGCTATGGCTACACCTTC
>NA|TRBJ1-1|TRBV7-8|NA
CASSNGPTTGTLYTEAFF
TGTGCCAGCAGCAACGGACCTACAACAGGGACGCTTTACACTGAAGCTTTCTTT
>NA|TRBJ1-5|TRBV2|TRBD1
CASSKGTDYQPQHF
TGTGCCAGCAGTAAGGGGACAGACTATCAGCCCCAGCATTTT
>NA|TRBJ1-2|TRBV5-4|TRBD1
CASSPGQGSGYTF
TGTGCCAGCAGCCCGGGACAGGGGTCTGGCTACACCTTC
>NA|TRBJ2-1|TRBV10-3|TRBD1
CAISDSSGGASYNEQFF
TGTGCCATCAGTGATTCCTCAGGGGGCGCTTCCTACAATGAGCAGTTCTTC
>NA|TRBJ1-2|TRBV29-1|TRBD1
CSVDGLQRDRDSGYGYTF
TGCAGCGTTGACGGTCTGCAGCGCGACCGGGACAGTGGCTATGGCTACACCTTC
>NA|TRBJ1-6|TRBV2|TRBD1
CASSERQGGSPLHF
TGTGCCAGCAGCGAACGACAGGGTGGTTCACCCCTCCACTTT
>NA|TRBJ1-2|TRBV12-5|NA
CASGPKWAVYGYTF
TGTGCTAGTGGTCCCAAATGGGCAGTTTATGGCTACACCTTC
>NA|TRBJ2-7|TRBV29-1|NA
CSVKKDSGGEQYF
TGCAGCGTGAAAAAGGACAGCGGCGGGGAGCAGTACTTC
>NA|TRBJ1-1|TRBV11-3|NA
CASIRSTEAFF
TGTGCCAGCATCCGTAGCACTGAAGCTTTCTTT
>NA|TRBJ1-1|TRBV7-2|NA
CASSLLRGQEAFF
TGTGCCAGCAGCTTACTTAGGGGCCAGGAAGCTTTCTTT
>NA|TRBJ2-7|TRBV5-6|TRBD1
CASSGGTGVSYEQYF
TGTGCCAGCAGCGGCGGGACAGGGGTCTCCTACGAGCAGTACTTC